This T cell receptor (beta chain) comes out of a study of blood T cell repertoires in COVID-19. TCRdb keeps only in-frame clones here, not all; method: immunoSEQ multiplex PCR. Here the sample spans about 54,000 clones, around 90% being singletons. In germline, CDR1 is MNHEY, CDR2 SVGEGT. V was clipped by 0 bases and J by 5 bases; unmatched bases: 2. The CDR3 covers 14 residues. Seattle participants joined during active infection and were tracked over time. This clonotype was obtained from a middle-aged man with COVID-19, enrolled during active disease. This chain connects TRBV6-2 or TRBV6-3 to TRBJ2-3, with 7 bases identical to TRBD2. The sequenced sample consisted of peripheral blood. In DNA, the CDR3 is TGTGCCAGCAGTTACTCGGGACTATTAGATACGCAGTATTTT. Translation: CASSYSGLLDTQYF.